Listed here is a single TCR beta chain. This entry belongs to a study of blood T cell repertoires in COVID-19. Study context: The United States, Italy and Spain were the sources of the acute and convalescent COVID-19 samples. Nucleic acid was either cDNA or gDNA, and it came from T cells, B-cell-depleted T cells, or PBMCs.

As originally analysed: Amplification from reference gene primers served as the basis for estimated nucleated cell counts. TCRdb's table, derived via immunoSEQ multiplex PCR, lists solely in-frame clones and lacks some. V, J and clone size were drawn from that table, and D and trimming were deduced from the DNA. This sample has approximately 46,000 clones, with around nine tenths found just once. CDR3 length: 13 amino acids. Trimming took off 1 base at V and 4 bases at J, with 7 bases between the two ends. Germline-derived CDR1 and CDR2 are SGHVS and FNYEAQ. The chain uses TRBV7-6 and TRBJ1-2, with D unresolved. The source of this sequence is a man in his fifties or sixties with active or convalescent COVID-19. The material sequenced was peripheral blood. The CDR3, as DNA: TGTGCCAGCAGCTTAGTGGGAGGCTATGGCTACACCTTC. This encodes CASSLVGGYGYTF.